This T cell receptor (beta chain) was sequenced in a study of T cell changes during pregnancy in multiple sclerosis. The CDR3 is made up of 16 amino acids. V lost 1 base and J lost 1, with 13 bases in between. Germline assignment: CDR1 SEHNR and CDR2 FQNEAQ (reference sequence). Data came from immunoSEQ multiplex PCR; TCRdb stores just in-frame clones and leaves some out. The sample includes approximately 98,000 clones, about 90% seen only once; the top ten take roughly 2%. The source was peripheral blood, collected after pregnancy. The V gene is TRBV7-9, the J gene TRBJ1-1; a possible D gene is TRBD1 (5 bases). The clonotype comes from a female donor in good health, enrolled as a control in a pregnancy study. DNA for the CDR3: TGTGCCAGCAGCTTAGACTTACATGGGGCGAACACTGAAGCTTTCTTT. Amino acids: CASSLDLHGANTEAFF. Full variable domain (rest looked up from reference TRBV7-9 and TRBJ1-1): DTGVSQNPRHKITKRGQNVTFRCDPISEHNRLYWYRQTLGQGPEFLTYFQNEAQLEKSRLLSDRFSAERPKGSFSTLEIQRTEQGDSAMYLCASSLDLHGANTEAFFGQGTRLTVV.